These 27 T cell receptor beta chains were sequenced from one sample in a study of memory CD4+ T cells and cytomegalovirus serostatus. Repertoires were generated with immunoSEQ multiplex PCR, while TCRdb's copy carries only in-frame clones and drops some. Of about 45,000 clones listed, approximately 82% are singletons. The sort gate was single viable CD3+CD4+CD8-CD45RO+ cells for memory CD4+ T cells. The sequencing input was memory CD4+ T cells from blood. The receptors originated from an adult in good health and CMV-seronegative.

This clone was seen only a few times. This sequence joins TRBV6-1 and TRBJ1-2; D possibly corresponds to TRBD1 (5 bases). The CDR3 loop spans 13 amino acids. CDR1 MNHNS and CDR2 SASEGT come from the germline V gene. Trimming cost V 6 bases and J 2 bases, with 10 bases left between them. The CDR3 DNA reads TGTGCCAGCAGAATGGGGCAGAACTATGGCTACACCTTC. Amino acids: CASRMGQNYGYTF.

The CDR3 sequence is CASSSTDRLPYGYTF. The CDR3 DNA reads TGTGCCAGCAGCTCTACCGACAGGCTCCCCTATGGCTACACCTTC. This chain uses TRBV7-8 with TRBJ1-2; possible D gene TRBD1, 6 bases. The V and J ends lost 4 bases and 4 bases respectively, with 16 bases between them. The CDR3 is 15 residues long. Per germline, CDR1 SGHVS and CDR2 FQNEAQ.

V is TRBV19 and J is TRBJ1-5; D unresolved. V lost 4 bases, J lost 5 bases, and 9 bases lay in between. From germline, CDR1 is LNHDA and CDR2 SQIVND (reference sequence). CDR3 length equals 13 residues. The CDR3 is CASSTQSHQPQHF. The CDR3 bases are TGTGCCAGTAGTACGCAGTCGCATCAGCCCCAGCATTTT.

The chain recombines TRBV18 with TRBJ2-1, with a tentative D call TRBD2 (6 bases). The V and J ends lost 5 bases and 5 bases respectively, with 13 bases between them. Per germline, CDR1 KGHSH and CDR2 LQKENI. This CDR3 contains 14 residues. The CDR3 reads CASSRRGVDNEQFF. The CDR3 DNA is TGTGCCAGCTCAAGGCGCGGGGTAGACAATGAGCAGTTCTTC.

The J gene is TRBJ1-4, the V gene TRBV6-5; tentative D call: TRBD1 (6 bases). The CDR3 loop spans 13 amino acids. The V end was cut by 3 bases, the J end by 8 bases, with 10 bases between. Germline V gives CDR1 MNHEY, CDR2 SVGAGI. The CDR3 nucleotides are TGTGCCAGCAGTTATCAAAGGGGGGAAAAACTGTTTTTT. The encoded protein is CASSYQRGEKLFF.

The chain uses TRBV6-1 and TRBJ2-5; unclear D gene. This CDR3 spans 11 amino acids. Germline values: CDR1 MNHNS, CDR2 SASEGT. The V end was cut by 6 bases, the J end by 5 bases, with 7 bases between. The CDR3 nucleotides read TGTGCCAGCAGCCTGATGGAGACCCAGTACTTC. It encodes CASSLMETQYF.

DNA of the CDR3: TGTGCCAGCAGTTACTCCAGCGGAGGGTCGCACGAGCAGTACTTC. Translated: CASSYSSGGSHEQYF. The V call is TRBV6-5, the J call TRBJ2-7, with D maybe TRBD2 (6 bases). Germline values: CDR1 MNHEY, CDR2 SVGAGI. Trimming pared 0 bases from V and 5 bases from J, leaving 14 bases between. The length of the CDR3 is 15 residues.

The J gene is TRBJ1-1, the V gene TRBV27, with a weak D call TRBD1 (5 bases). Trimming took off 8 bases at V and 1 base at J, with 17 bases between the two ends. CDR3 size: 15 residues. Germline CDR1 MNHEY, CDR2 SMNVEV (reference sequence). The CDR3: CASSLNGGSNTEAFF. The CDR3 DNA reads TGTGCCAGCTCGTTAAATGGGGGGTCGAACACTGAAGCTTTCTTT.

This sequence joins TRBV19 and TRBJ2-5, with 11 bases matching TRBD2. CDR3 length: 15 amino acids. CDR1 is LNHDA, CDR2 SQIVND, per germline (reference sequence). Trimming took 5 bases from V and 3 from J; bases not matched to a gene: 5. The CDR3 protein is CASSFETSGKETQYF. Here the CDR3 DNA reads TGTGCCAGTAGTTTCGAGACTAGCGGGAAAGAGACCCAGTACTTC.

CDR3 bases: TGTGCCAGCAGTTTCGAGGGGGCTACCACAGATACGCAGTATTTT. As protein: CASSFEGATTDTQYF. The chain joins TRBV2 to TRBJ2-3; TRBD1 aligns across 7 bases. CDR1 and CDR2 from the germline V gene are SNHLY and FYNNEI. V lost 5 bases and J lost 2; bases outside the gene matches: 7. The CDR3 totals 15 residues. The full variable domain, rest sourced from reference TRBV2 and TRBJ2-3, is EPEVTQTPSHQVTQMGQEVILRCVPISNHLYFYWYRQILGQKVEFLVSFYNNEISEKSEIFDDQFSVERPDGSNFTLKIRSTKLEDSAMYFCASSFEGATTDTQYFGPGTRLTVL.

This rearrangement joins TRBV29-1 to TRBJ2-3; the match to TRBD2 covers 11 bases. There are 16 residues in the CDR3. Germline assignment: CDR1 SQVTM and CDR2 ANQGSEA. The junction had 12 bases not matched to a gene; V was cut back by 4 bases and J by 6 bases. The CDR3 nucleotides are TGCAGCGTTGTTAGACTAGCGGGGATTAGTATGGATACGCAGTATTTT. Its protein is CSVVRLAGISMDTQYF.

This sequence joins TRBV28 and TRBJ1-4, with unresolved D. Trimming left V 1 base short and J 4 bases short, with 10 bases between. This CDR3 contains 15 residues. From germline, CDR1 is MDHEN and CDR2 SYDVKM. The DNA of the CDR3 is TGTGCCAGCAGTTTATTGGTGGGGATTAATGAAAAACTGTTTTTT. Amino acids: CASSLLVGINEKLFF.

Only a few counts were recorded for this clone. The chain is built from TRBV4-1 and TRBJ2-1, with D perhaps TRBD1 (7 bases). The CDR3 contains 16 residues. Germline loops: CDR1 MGHRA, CDR2 YSYEKL. V was shortened by 8 bases and J by 8 bases, with 25 bases between the two germline ends. CDR3 DNA: TGCGCCAGCGGGAAGAATCAGGGGGGTAGTGGGTATGAGCAGTTCTTC. This gives the protein CASGKNQGGSGYEQFF.

The CDR3 DNA follows: TGCGCCAGCAGTGGGACTAGTAACTACAATGAGCAGTTCTTC. This codes for CASSGTSNYNEQFF. This chain connects TRBV5-1 to TRBJ2-1; 8 bases are a match to TRBD2. Looked up from germline, CDR1 is SGHRS and CDR2 is YFSETQ. Trimming removed 5 bases from V and 3 bases from J; junction bases left unmatched: 4. The CDR3 runs 14 residues.

This chain uses TRBV6-6 with TRBJ1-5, with unresolved D. The CDR3 consists of 16 residues. Germline V gene lookup returns CDR1 MNHNY and CDR2 SVGAGI (reference sequence). Trimming took off 0 bases at V and 1 base at J, with 10 bases between the two ends. The CDR3 bases are TGTGCCAGCAGTTACTCGGGTTTCGAGAGCAATCAGCCCCAGCATTTT. Its protein is CASSYSGFESNQPQHF.

This chain connects TRBV12-5 to TRBJ2-1; TRBD2 aligns across 13 bases. J gave up 3 bases and V 1 base, and 3 bases lay outside the gene matches. The CDR3 is 17 residues long. CDR1 LGHNT and CDR2 FRNRAP come from the germline V gene. The CDR3 DNA follows: TGTGCTAGTGGTTTGGCGACTAGCGGGGGGTTCTACAATGAGCAGTTCTTC. Protein product: CASGLATSGGFYNEQFF.

This clone turned up a few times. The chain joins TRBV2 to TRBJ1-4; D is perhaps TRBD1 (5 bases). Germline V gene sequence: CDR1 SNHLY, CDR2 FYNNEI. Trimming took off 7 bases at V and 8 bases at J, with 17 bases between the two ends. The CDR3 has 14 amino acids. CDR3 sequence (DNA): TGTGCCAGCAAAGCGGGGCAGGGAAACGAAAAACTGTTTTTT. This codes for CASKAGQGNEKLFF.

The rearrangement links TRBV5-1 to TRBJ2-7; maybe TRBD1 (5 bases). CDR3 length: 16 residues. Germline V gene sequence: CDR1 SGHRS, CDR2 YFSETQ. The germline V and J ends were trimmed by 0 bases and 4 bases, with 17 bases remaining between them. In DNA, the CDR3 is TGCGCCAGCAGCTTGGTGGGGCAGCCCAGAATTTACGAGCAGTACTTC. Translation: CASSLVGQPRIYEQYF. The full variable domain, completed using reference TRBV5-1 and TRBJ2-7, is KAGVTQTPRYLIKTRGQQVTLSCSPISGHRSVSWYQQTPGQGLQFLFEYFSETQRNKGNFPGRFSGRQFSNSRSEMNVSTLELGDSALYLCASSLVGQPRIYEQYFGPGTRLTVT.

V is TRBV9 and J is TRBJ1-5; no firm D call. This CDR3 is built from 13 residues. Per the germline V gene, CDR1 is SGDLS and CDR2 is YYNGEE. The V and J ends lost 0 bases and 3 bases respectively, with 4 bases between them. The CDR3 DNA sequence: TGTGCCAGCAGCGTAGAACCCAATCAGCCCCAGCATTTT. Protein sequence: CASSVEPNQPQHF.

The J gene is TRBJ2-1, the V gene TRBV7-9; no clear D. V lost 0 bases and J lost 0, with 9 bases in between. The CDR3 has 16 residues. CDR1 and CDR2 from the germline V gene are SEHNR and FQNEAQ (reference sequence). The CDR3 DNA is TGTGCCAGCAGCTTAGCGGACGGTAGCTCCTACAATGAGCAGTTCTTC. This translates into CASSLADGSSYNEQFF.

The gene calls are TRBV6-6 and TRBJ2-5, with D tentatively TRBD1 or TRBD2 (5 bases each). V gave up 8 bases and J gave up 7 bases, with 17 bases separating them. The germline gives CDR1 MNHNY, CDR2 SVGAGI (reference sequence). The CDR3 runs 13 residues. The CDR3 here is CASSDGALGTQYF. CDR3 bases: TGTGCCAGCTCGGACGGGGCCCTGGGGACCCAGTACTTC.

The chain couples TRBV12-5 to TRBJ1-5, with 7 bases lining up with TRBD1. The germline V gene has CDR1 LGHNT and CDR2 FRNRAP. V shed 4 bases, J shed 3 bases, and the junction held 3 bases outside the gene matches. CDR3 length: 14 amino acids. As DNA, the CDR3 is TGTGCTAGTGGTTGGGACAGCCCCAATCAGCCCCAGCATTTT. Translating gives CASGWDSPNQPQHF.

The gene calls are TRBV6-1 and TRBJ2-5; perhaps TRBD1 as D (5 bases). Trimming took 5 bases from V and 1 from J, leaving 14 bases between them. Germline CDR1 is MNHNS and CDR2 is SASEGT. CDR3 size: 15 residues. The CDR3 spells CASSRGSQTQETQYF. CDR3 nucleotide sequence: TGTGCCAGCAGTAGGGGAAGCCAGACCCAAGAGACCCAGTACTTC.

This sequence joins TRBV30 and TRBJ2-5; 9 nucleotides line up with TRBD2. The CDR3 is made up of 14 amino acids. CDR1 and CDR2 (germline): GTSNPN, SVGIG (reference sequence). Unmatched junction bases numbered 9, after V lost 5 bases and J lost 5 bases. The CDR3 region is CAWRGGGSVETQYF. In nucleotides, the CDR3 is TGTGCCTGGCGCGGGGGGGGGAGCGTGGAGACCCAGTACTTC.

The CDR3 reads CSASRTEKLFF. CDR3 DNA: TGCAGTGCTAGTAGGACGGAAAAACTGTTTTTT. The chain couples TRBV20-1 to TRBJ1-4; D unclear. Per germline, CDR1 DFQATT and CDR2 SNEGSKA (reference sequence). The CDR3 runs to 11 residues. V was trimmed by 3 bases and J by 8 bases, leaving 7 bases between them.

The genes are TRBV11-3 and TRBJ2-2; 9 nucleotides line up with TRBD1. This CDR3 contains 16 residues. The germline V gene encodes CDR1 SGHNT and CDR2 YENEEA. The junction had 11 bases not matched to a gene; V was cut back by 5 bases and J by 7 bases. The CDR3 region is CASSPYGTGKNGELFF. CDR3 nucleotide sequence: TGTGCCAGCAGCCCTTACGGGACAGGGAAAAACGGGGAGCTGTTTTTT. Looking up the rest from reference TRBV11-3 and TRBJ2-2 gives the full variable domain: EAGVVQSPRYKIIEKKQPVAFWCNPISGHNTLYWYLQNLGQGPELLIRYENEEAVDDSQLPKDRFSAERLKGVDSTLKIQPAELGDSAVYLCASSPYGTGKNGELFFGEGSRLTVL.

V and J are TRBV9 and TRBJ1-6; the D is unclear. This CDR3 comprises 12 residues. In germline, CDR1 is SGDLS, CDR2 YYNGEE. Trimming removed 3 bases at V and 12 bases at J, with 10 bases between. The CDR3 DNA sequence: TGTGCCAGCAGCGACAGTTCCGGACCCCTCCACTTT. Translated: CASSDSSGPLHF.